A single sample is the source of the 22 T cell receptor beta chains below, sequenced in a study of blood T cell repertoires in COVID-19. Data came from immunoSEQ multiplex PCR; TCRdb stores just in-frame clones and leaves some out. Among under 250,000 clones, about four fifths were seen once, and the ten largest hold less than 4%. The sample comprised PBMCs or T cells enriched from blood (not recorded which). These TCRs come from a woman between 40 and 50 years old who had been exposed to COVID-19.

The J gene is TRBJ1-1, the V gene TRBV19; 9 bases agree with TRBD1. The CDR3 is 16 amino acids. V lost 5 bases to trimming and J lost 1 base; unmatched junction nucleotides: 8. CDR1 is LNHDA, CDR2 SQIVND, per germline (reference sequence). The CDR3 DNA follows: TGTGCCAGTAGTTCGGGACAGGGTTGGCAGAACACTGAAGCTTTCTTT. This codes for CASSSGQGWQNTEAFF.

Only one count was recorded for this clone. This chain uses TRBV19 with TRBJ2-2, with TRBD1 matching 11 bases. The V gene end was trimmed by 6 bases and the J gene end by 3 bases; junction bases not matched to a gene: 3. The CDR3 is 15 amino acids. Germline-derived CDR1 and CDR2 are LNHDA and SQIVND (reference sequence). CDR3 region: CASRGDRGYTGELFF. DNA of the CDR3: TGTGCCAGTAGAGGGGACAGGGGGTACACCGGGGAGCTGTTTTTT.

The chain has TRBV18 and TRBJ1-4, with 10 nucleotides matching TRBD1. Per the germline V gene, CDR1 is KGHSH and CDR2 is LQKENI. V dropped 1 base and J dropped 4; count of bases not matched to a gene: 3. CDR3 length: 16 amino acids. In nucleotides, the CDR3 is TGTGCCAGCTCACCACGGGGGACAGGGGTTAATGAAAAACTGTTTTTT. Translated, it gives CASSPRGTGVNEKLFF.

The chain uses TRBV2 and TRBJ1-4; TRBD1 matches 8 bases. In germline, CDR1 is SNHLY, CDR2 FYNNEI. Trimming removed 7 bases from V and 5 bases from J; junction bases left unmatched: 0. This CDR3 has 12 amino acids. For the CDR3, the DNA is TGTGCCAGCAACAGGGGGAATGAAAAACTGTTTTTT. It codes for CASNRGNEKLFF.

The V and J genes are TRBV18 and TRBJ1-1, with D maybe TRBD1 (5 bases). The V end was cut by 6 bases, the J end by 1 base, with 9 bases between. Germline loops: CDR1 KGHSH, CDR2 LQKENI. This CDR3 spans 13 amino acids. CDR3 sequence (DNA): TGTGCCAGCTCTGTCAGGGCGAACACTGAAGCTTTCTTT. It translates to CASSVRANTEAFF. The whole variable domain, filled in from reference TRBV18 and TRBJ1-1, reads NAGVMQNPRHLVRRRGQEARLRCSPMKGHSHVYWYRQLPEEGLKFMVYLQKENIIDESGMPKERFSAEFPKEGPSILRIQQVVRGDSAAYFCASSVRANTEAFFGQGTRLTVV.

The chain joins TRBV9 to TRBJ1-1, with TRBD1 matching 8 bases. J was trimmed by 6 bases and V by 2 bases; bases with no gene match: 6. Per germline, CDR1 SGDLS and CDR2 YYNGEE. The CDR3 extends over 14 amino acids. The CDR3 protein is CASSVGQGRPEAFF. Here the CDR3 DNA reads TGTGCCAGCAGCGTCGGACAGGGCAGGCCTGAAGCTTTCTTT.

This chain links TRBV9 with TRBJ2-1; TRBD2 matches at 10 bases. Unmatched junction bases numbered 3, after V lost 6 bases and J lost 0 bases. This CDR3 has 15 amino acids. Germline V gene data show CDR1 as SGDLS and CDR2 as YYNGEE. The CDR3 coding sequence is TGTGCCAGCACCACTAGCGGGGCCTCCTACAATGAGCAGTTCTTC. Its translation is CASTTSGASYNEQFF.

This clone appeared a few times. The chain employs TRBV4-2 and TRBJ2-1, with 13 bases matching TRBD2. The V gene end was trimmed by 2 bases and the J gene end by 15 bases; junction bases not matched to a gene: 7. CDR3 length equals 14 residues. Germline CDR1 and CDR2: LGHNA and YNFKEQ. The DNA of the CDR3 is TGTGCCAGCAGCCAACCGGGGACTAGCGGGGTTCTGTTCTTC. Translated, it gives CASSQPGTSGVLFF.

The V call is TRBV2, the J call TRBJ1-1; D perhaps matches TRBD1 (5 bases). Deletions cut 1 base from V and 3 bases from J, with 9 bases between. Germline CDR1 SNHLY, CDR2 FYNNEI. The CDR3 covers 14 residues. The CDR3 is CASSEGLGDTEAFF. The CDR3, as DNA: TGTGCCAGCAGTGAAGGGTTAGGGGACACTGAAGCTTTCTTT.

The chain has TRBV5-5 and TRBJ2-1, with 12 positions matching TRBD2. The CDR3 totals 15 residues. CDR1 SGHKS and CDR2 YYEKEE come from the germline V gene (reference sequence). V was clipped by 4 bases and J by 6 bases; unmatched bases: 5. CDR3: CASSDTSGGINEQFF. The CDR3 nucleotides are TGTGCCAGCAGCGACACTAGCGGGGGGATCAATGAGCAGTTCTTC. The variable domain in full, completed from reference TRBV5-5 and TRBJ2-1, reads DAGVTQSPTHLIKTRGQQVTLRCSPISGHKSVSWYQQVLGQGPQFIFQYYEKEERGRGNFPDRFSARQFPNYSSELNVNALLLGDSALYLCASSDTSGGINEQFFGPGTRLTVL.

The V call is TRBV7-8, the J call TRBJ2-2, with 9 positions matching TRBD2. J gave up 1 base and V 0 bases, and 6 bases lay outside the gene matches. This CDR3 region has 18 residues. Germline V gene data show CDR1 as SGHVS and CDR2 as FQNEAQ. This chain's CDR3 is CASSLAPRGGLNTGELFF. The CDR3 DNA reads TGTGCCAGCAGCTTAGCGCCGCGGGGGGGCCTGAACACCGGGGAGCTGTTTTTT.

This chain connects TRBV18 to TRBJ1-6; 8 bases align to TRBD1. The germline V gene encodes CDR1 KGHSH and CDR2 LQKENI. CDR3 length equals 12 residues. Unmatched junction bases numbered 2, after V lost 2 bases and J lost 14 bases. The CDR3 nucleotides are TGTGCCAGCTCACCAGACAGGGGCTCCCTCCACTTT. This gives the protein CASSPDRGSLHF.

CDR3 nucleotide sequence: TGTGCCAGCTTAGGAGGCTTAACTGAAGCTTTCTTT. Amino acids: CASLGGLTEAFF. This sequence joins TRBV6-5 and TRBJ1-1; D is ambiguous. V lost 8 bases and J lost 5, with 12 bases in between. The V gene's germline CDR1 is MNHEY and CDR2 SVGAGI. The CDR3 has 12 amino acids.

This clone has a handful of counts. The rearrangement uses TRBV24-1 and TRBJ2-7, with a weak D call TRBD1 (5 bases). The CDR3 loop spans 11 amino acids. The V and J ends lost 4 bases and 5 bases respectively, with 5 bases between them. CDR1 and CDR2 (germline): KGHDR, SFDVKD. The CDR3 spells CATSDRDEQYF. The DNA of the CDR3 is TGTGCCACCAGTGACAGGGACGAGCAGTACTTC.

V is TRBV18 and J is TRBJ1-1; D may be TRBD1 (6 bases). The V gene lost 4 bases and the J gene lost 10 bases, with 16 bases spanning the gap. The CDR3 is made up of 13 amino acids. The germline V gene encodes CDR1 KGHSH and CDR2 LQKENI. CDR3 sequence reads: CASSRNRDATAFF. CDR3 DNA: TGTGCCAGCTCACGTAACAGGGATGCCACAGCTTTCTTT.

The chain recombines TRBV18 with TRBJ2-1, with unresolved D. The CDR3 length is 13 residues. Germline-derived CDR1 and CDR2 are KGHSH and LQKENI. Between the trimmed V and J ends, which lost 3 bases and 9 bases, there was a span of 12 bases. DNA for the CDR3: TGTGCCAGCTCACCCCTTAACGCAGGTGAGCAGTTCTTC. It yields the protein CASSPLNAGEQFF.

The chain couples TRBV5-4 to TRBJ1-2; D may be TRBD1 (6 bases). Germline lookup yields CDR1 SGHNT and CDR2 YYREEE (reference sequence). This CDR3 spans 17 amino acids. Trimming stripped 4 bases from V and 2 bases from J, with 21 bases between. The DNA for the CDR3 is TGTGCCAGCAGCGCCGGTGGGGGCGGGCCGAAAAACTATGGCTACACCTTC. Translation gives CASSAGGGGPKNYGYTF.

A few counts support this clone. Here the CDR3 reads CASSAGGGRVNQPQHF. The CDR3 DNA reads TGTGCCAGCAGCGCCGGCGGGGGGCGCGTTAATCAGCCCCAGCATTTT. The chain joins TRBV5-6 to TRBJ1-5; the D gene is possibly TRBD1 (6 bases). Trimming cost V 4 bases and J 4 bases, with 18 bases left between them. The CDR3 contains 16 residues. Germline V gene lookup returns CDR1 SGHDT and CDR2 YYEEEE.

This chain joins TRBV19 and TRBJ2-7, with 9 positions matching TRBD1. The CDR3 spans 15 residues. V lost 5 bases and J lost 2; bases outside the gene matches: 7. CDR1 LNHDA and CDR2 SQIVND come from the germline V gene (reference sequence). The CDR3 reads CASSAPGQGAYEQYF. In DNA, the CDR3 is TGTGCCAGTAGTGCACCGGGACAGGGCGCCTACGAGCAGTACTTC.

This rearrangement joins TRBV3-1 (or the pseudogene TRBV3-2) to TRBJ1-5; perhaps TRBD1 as D (6 bases). Trimming left V 5 bases short and J 5 bases short, with 22 bases between. Germline V CDR1 and CDR2: LGHDT, YNNKEL (reference sequence). This CDR3 comprises 17 residues. The CDR3 DNA reads as TGTGCCAGCAGCGTCCGCGTGGGGGCAGGTACTTATCAGCCCCAGCATTTT. It translates to CASSVRVGAGTYQPQHF.

This clone was seen only a few times. The chain carries TRBV5-1 and TRBJ1-1; D ambiguous. The CDR3 length is 14 residues. CDR1 is SGHRS and CDR2 is YFSETQ in the germline V gene. Deletions cut 3 bases from V and 1 base from J, with 10 bases between. CDR3 sequence: CASSYRPENTEAFF. The CDR3 region has the DNA TGCGCCAGCAGCTACCGTCCAGAGAACACTGAAGCTTTCTTT.

The rearrangement joins TRBV27 to TRBJ2-5, with D possibly matching TRBD1 (6 bases). The CDR3 runs 17 residues. Germline V CDR1 and CDR2: MNHEY, SMNVEV (reference sequence). The CDR3 reads CASRRAKGSWQGETQYF. In nucleotides, the CDR3 is TGTGCTTCCAGGAGAGCAAAAGGGTCTTGGCAGGGGGAGACCCAGTACTTC.